A selection of T cell receptor beta chains follows, all from one sample in a study of human T cells and chemical hapten exposure. Each CDR3 protein gets one entry after TCRdb re-called the RACE reads with MiXCR. This sample has 150,000 to 200,000 distinct CDR3 sequences; 14% occur once, and the top ten carry approximately 1.5%. The material was whole blood, obtained in connection with sensitization to the hapten diphenylcyclopropenone (DPC). Source of these receptors: a woman under 40 with alopecia areata. Some clones in this sample may be carry-over from other donors' samples. Each CDR3 is given with its conserved first and last residue. The order of the fields is D gene, clone size, J gene, V gene, CDR3 DNA, CDR3 protein. A D gene is named only where the DNA matches it firmly. Some rows have no size entry. The others give once, few or many, or a class for an expanded clone.

>-|-|TRBJ2-7|TRBV7-2
TGTGCCAGCAGTCGATACAGGGACGAGCAGTACTTC
CASSRYRDEQYF
>-|many|TRBJ1-3|TRBV12-3/TRBV12-4
TGTGCCAGCAGTCCCCGGTTTTCTGGAAACACCATATATTTT
CASSPRFSGNTIYF
>-|few|TRBJ1-4|TRBV28
TGTGCCAGCAGTCCCCGTCAGGGTACGAGTGAAAAACTGTTTTTT
CASSPRQGTSEKLFF
>TRBD2|-|TRBJ2-3|TRBV11-2
TGTGCCAGCAGCTTAGATGTAGCGGGGGAGACAGATACGCAGTATTTT
CASSLDVAGETDTQYF
>TRBD2|-|TRBJ2-2|TRBV4-2
TGTGCCAGCAGCCAAGATTGGCTAGCGGGGACCGGGGAGCTGTTTTTT
CASSQDWLAGTGELFF
>-|-|TRBJ2-1|TRBV7-6
TGTGCCAGCAGACCAGGGTTAAGCTCCTACAATGAGCAGTTCTTC
CASRPGLSSYNEQFF
>-|-|TRBJ2-2|TRBV6-1
TGTGCCAGCAGTGAGGGGCTAGCCCTGGCAACCGGGGAGCTGTTTTTT
CASSEGLALATGELFF
>-|-|TRBJ2-3|TRBV18
TGTGCCAGCTCGCTGGCGGGAAAGCGCACAGATACGCAGTATTTT
CASSLAGKRTDTQYF
>-|many|TRBJ2-2|TRBV28
TGTGCCATCTCCGCCCGTGGACTGCCGAACACCGGGGAGCTGTTTTTT
CAISARGLPNTGELFF
>TRBD1|few|TRBJ2-5|TRBV3-1
TGTGCCAGCAGCCCCGCAGGGGGAGTCAAACAAGAGACCCAGTACTTC
CASSPAGGVKQETQYF
>-|few|TRBJ1-6|TRBV28
TGTGCCAGCAGGGGGGGGAATTCACCCCTCCACTTT
CASRGGNSPLHF